The clone carrying this TCR beta chain was observed at least ten times. Antigen unknown. CDR3 length equals 15 residues. In germline, CDR1 is SGDLS, CDR2 YYNGEE. The trim removed 4 bases at V and 4 bases at J, leaving 5 bases unmatched. The data are from a study of T-cell memory formation after mild COVID-19. Study in general: TCR clusters were mostly donor specific. Overall study findings and caveats: Mainly in CM and EM were contracting CD4+ clones; CD8+ were in EMRA.

Constant-segment primers and 5'RACE yielded cDNA libraries for TCR alpha and TCR beta, each carrying sample barcodes and UMIs. TCRdb reprocessed the 5' RACE reads with MiXCR, giving one entry per CDR3 protein. Of 550,000 to 600,000 distinct CDR3 sequences listed, around a sixth are singletons. This clonotype was sampled from an adult woman who had mild COVID-19 (a few samples of this study predate the infection). Cell type and time point are not known. J is TRBJ2-1 and V is TRBV9, with 10 bases aligning to TRBD2. Material for sequencing was PBMCs or a T cell subset sorted from them (not recorded which). The CDR3 DNA is TGTGCCAGCAGCTTATCTAGCGGGGGATACAATGAGCAGTTCTTC. It translates to CASSLSSGGYNEQFF.